This is a list of T cell receptor beta chains from one sample in a study of blood T cell repertoires in COVID-19. Assay: immunoSEQ multiplex PCR; the TCRdb copy retains only in-frame clones and omits some. The sample includes some 300,000 clones, 65% to 90% of them seen just once. Source material: peripheral blood. The receptor set was obtained from a woman aged 70-85 years with COVID-19, enrolled during active disease. Both conserved end residues are part of each CDR3. D genes are given only for firm matches. Clone size is not always given. Where it is, it says once, few, many or a class for expanded clones.

V gene	clone size	J gene	D gene	CDR3 protein	CDR3 DNA
TRBV9	NA	TRBJ1-5	NA	CASTIGHSKEGDQPQHF	TGTGCCAGCACCATAGGCCATAGTAAGGAAGGAGATCAGCCCCAGCATTTT
TRBV18	NA	TRBJ2-1	TRBD2	CASSHAGGNEQFF	TGTGCCAGCTCACACGCGGGGGGGAACGAGCAGTTCTTC
TRBV2	NA	TRBJ1-5	NA	CASRGLGGSNQPQHF	TGTGCCAGCAGAGGCCTAGGAGGGAGCAATCAGCCCCAGCATTTT
TRBV24-1	NA	TRBJ2-1	NA	CATEQVGEQFF	TGTGCCACCGAGCAGGTTGGTGAGCAGTTCTTC
TRBV9	NA	TRBJ1-1	NA	CASSVGLGANTEAFF	TGTGCCAGCAGCGTAGGCCTGGGGGCGAATACTGAAGCTTTCTTT
TRBV12-3/TRBV12-4	NA	TRBJ1-2	NA	CASSRGDGYTF	TGTGCCAGCAGTCGGGGGGATGGCTACACCTTC
TRBV5-1	few	TRBJ1-1	TRBD1	CASSLAYRGPNTEAFF	TGCGCCAGCAGCTTGGCGTATAGGGGGCCGAACACTGAAGCTTTCTTT
TRBV29-1	NA	TRBJ1-6	TRBD1	CSVGTGLDSPLHF	TGCAGCGTTGGGACAGGGCTGGATTCACCCCTCCACTTT
TRBV10-2	once	TRBJ2-5	TRBD2	CASSVGTSGGRETQYF	TGCGCCAGCAGTGTAGGGACTAGCGGGGGTCGGGAGACCCAGTACTTC
TRBV27	NA	TRBJ1-2	NA	CASSFSRGVDGYTF	TGTGCCAGCAGTTTTAGCAGGGGAGTCGATGGCTACACCTTC